This T cell receptor beta chain was profiled in a study of CXCR3-negative and CXCR3-positive naive CD8 T cells. Findings and limits, study-wide: Memory cells showed distinct TRBV-TRBJ patterns, while the two naive subsets matched.

This CDR3 comprises 17 residues. Germline loops: CDR1 MDHEN, CDR2 SYDVKM. Points on this clonotype: Its antigen is not known.

The TRB libraries of cDNA were built by UMI-labeled 5' RACE. With the 5' RACE reads reprocessed, TCRdb shows one record per CDR3 protein and no DNA. Here the sample table reports about 56,000 distinct CDR3 sequences. This chain connects TRBV28 to TRBJ1-4. This TCR came from a human donor in good health. Some clones in this sample may be carry-over from other donors' samples. The sample taken for sequencing was memory CD8+ T cells from blood. This CDR3 is CASSLWREGASNEKLFF.